The 6 T cell receptor beta chains below were found in one sample sequenced in a study of blood T cells in healthy people across ages. Then a second PCR, running about 7 to 11 cycles, was carried out with a sample-barcoded 5' primer and a J-beta primer mix. TCRdb reanalysed the 5' RACE reads using MiXCR and keeps one entry per CDR3 protein. The sample lists hundreds of thousands of distinct CDR3 sequences, 24% occurring once. These data are also associated with another study on T cells of mothers and their children.

Sequenced input: blood. These TCRs come from a boy between 5 and 17 years old in good health.

Remarks on this clonotype: This may be a read error, as it is one base from a much larger clone. The chain links TRBV5-6 to TRBJ2-1; weak D call: TRBD1 (6 bases). There are 15 residues in the CDR3. The V gene's germline CDR1 is SGHDT and CDR2 YYEEEE. The CDR3, as DNA: TGTGCCAGCAGCTTGATACAGGGAAAGGACAATGGGCAGTTCTTC. Protein sequence: CASSLIQGKDNGQFF. Full variable domain (remainder filled in from reference TRBV5-6 and TRBJ2-1): DAGVTQSPTHLIKTRGQQVTLRCSPKSGHDTVSWYQQALGQGPQFIFQYYEEEERQRGNFPDRFSGHQFPNYSSELNVNALLLGDSALYLCASSLIQGKDNGQFFGPGTRLTVL.

The rearrangement uses TRBV4-1 and TRBJ2-7; possibly TRBD2 for D (5 bases). Trimming pared 1 base from V and 4 bases from J, leaving 14 bases between. Germline V gives CDR1 MGHRA, CDR2 YSYEKL. CDR3 size: 15 residues. The CDR3 here is CASSQGPGNIYEQYF. CDR3 nucleotides: TGCGCCAGCAGCCAAGGGCCCGGGAATATATACGAGCAGTACTTC.

This clonotype was found many times. The chain carries TRBV12-3 or TRBV12-4 and TRBJ1-4, with TRBD1 matching over 8 bases. Germline trimming cut 2 bases from V and 4 bases from J; bases unmatched to any gene: 0. The CDR3 runs 14 residues. CDR3 region: CASSLTGGNEKLFF. The CDR3 DNA reads TGTGCCAGCAGTTTAACAGGGGGTAATGAAAAACTGTTTTTT.

The chain employs TRBV7-2 and TRBJ2-4, with TRBD1 identical over 9 bases. This CDR3 comprises 19 residues. Germline loops: CDR1 SGHTA, CDR2 FQGNSA. Trimming cost V 2 bases and J 2 bases; bases outside gene matches: 13. CDR3 region: CASSLTGQGWTGTKNIQYF. DNA for the CDR3: TGTGCCAGCAGCTTAACGGGACAGGGATGGACGGGGACCAAAAACATTCAGTACTTC.

The chain joins TRBV2 to TRBJ1-6, with 8 bases lining up with TRBD1. CDR3 length: 14 residues. Germline values: CDR1 SNHLY, CDR2 FYNNEI. V dropped 7 bases and J dropped 8; count of bases not matched to a gene: 7. CDR3: CASNPDREDSPLHF. The CDR3 region has the DNA TGTGCCAGCAACCCGGACAGGGAGGATTCACCCCTCCACTTT. Looking up the rest from reference TRBV2 and TRBJ1-6 gives the full variable domain: EPEVTQTPSHQVTQMGQEVILRCVPISNHLYFYWYRQILGQKVEFLVSFYNNEISEKSEIFDDQFSVERPDGSNFTLKIRSTKLEDSAMYFCASNPDREDSPLHFGNGTRLTVT.

The CDR3: CASSRGTSSSYNEQFF. CDR3 DNA sequence: TGTGCCAGCAGCCGAGGGACTTCGAGCTCCTACAATGAGCAGTTCTTC. The chain recombines TRBV14 with TRBJ2-1; TRBD2 is a possible D gene (6 bases). CDR1 and CDR2 (germline): SGHDN, FVKESK. The CDR3 contains 16 residues. V was shortened by 4 bases and J by 0 bases, with 13 bases between the two germline ends.